This is a list of T cell receptor beta chains from one sample in a study of shared T cell receptors in the human thymus. Here immunoSEQ multiplex PCR was the method, and the copy in TCRdb shows in-frame clones only, minus some. The data contain approximately 660,000 clones, roughly 88% of them singletons. The sample also formed part of further work on human thymus T cells.

The sample consisted of thymocytes. All receptors come from a boy under two years old with a congenital heart defect. The conserved cysteine and the conserved F or W are not part of the CDR3 here.

TRBJ2-4	TRBV6-6	ASCAGAPKNIQY
TRBJ2-7	TRBV30	AWSGDGGEQY
TRBJ1-2	TRBV25-1	ASRKHGEGDYGYT
TRBJ2-1	TRBV6-1	ASSEPHPKPGLFPPGAYNEQF
TRBJ2-2	TRBV7-9	ASSLVAGDTGELF
TRBJ2-1	TRBV5-6	ASSLGQGSYNEQF
TRBJ1-5	TRBV2	ASSEEGTGESAYQPQH
TRBJ1-1	TRBV15	ATSTTGRRILGRFSTEAF
TRBJ2-7	TRBV27	ASSLGRGYEQY
TRBJ2-3	TRBV12-5	ASGLATAGEGTDTQY
TRBJ2-1	TRBV7-6	ASSLADGGTSGYNEQF
TRBJ2-1	TRBV5-1	ASSLLLNRGYNEQF
TRBJ1-1	TRBV4-1	ASSHNLYPTTPHRQGGSEAF
TRBJ2-6	TRBV10-3	AIEGQGAGGANVLT
TRBJ2-1	TRBV5-1	ASSLWFRDRGFGDEQF
TRBJ1-5	TRBV10-3	AISQQGFSNQPQH
TRBJ1-4	TRBV7-9	ASSLGQGADEKLF
TRBJ2-1	TRBV5-1	ASSPAGPSYNEQF
TRBJ1-2	TRBV28	ASSSGDYGYT
TRBJ2-3	TRBV9	ASSVALLVAGVTDTQY
TRBJ2-7	TRBV6-5	ASSYSGGPSGEQY
TRBJ2-1	TRBV9	ASSVGKGLSSYNEQF
TRBJ1-2	TRBV9	ASQTGVFWYNGYT
TRBJ1-3	TRBV30	AWSATGTGGDSGNTIY
TRBJ1-1	TRBV28	ASRSRDTEAF
TRBJ2-7	TRBV20-1	SGIFLDEQY
TRBJ2-7	TRBV6-6	ASSYWRIPHEQY
TRBJ2-3	TRBV15	ATSGTSRQGDTQY
TRBJ1-2	TRBV29-1	SSLRGTGGDYGYT
TRBJ2-6	TRBV29-1	SPCWDSLLSGANVLT
TRBJ2-1	TRBV27	ASRNRDSQLQF